One and the same sample provided the 16 T cell receptor beta chains below, sequenced in a study of patients and donors after allogeneic stem cell transplantation. TCRdb processed the RT-PCR reads anew with MiXCR; each CDR3 protein has one entry. The top ten clones hold under 14% of a sample with roughly 230,000 distinct CDR3 sequences, around an eighth of them seen once. The sample was blood, either unsorted or a sorted T cell fraction (not recorded which). The receptors shown here come from a human donor who was either an allogeneic HSCT recipient or a stem cell or donor lymphocyte infusion donor (not recorded which). It is not recorded whose cells these are; they may come from a transplant donor.

The chain employs TRBV5-1 and TRBJ2-7; D unresolved. V dropped 4 bases and J dropped 4 bases, with 12 bases sitting between them. This CDR3 contains 13 residues. Per germline, CDR1 SGHRS and CDR2 YFSETQ. The CDR3 DNA is TGCGCCAGCAGCGTTAACTCTGGGTACGAGCAGTACTTC. It specifies CASSVNSGYEQYF.

Worth noting for this clonotype: This may arise from a read error, as a much more abundant clone is one base away. The rearrangement joins TRBV12-3 or TRBV12-4 to TRBJ1-4, with a possible D match to TRBD1 (5 bases). The CDR3 is made up of 12 amino acids. The DNA of the CDR3 is TGTGCCAGCAGTTTAGTCCGGGGGGAGCTGTTGTTT. Its protein is CASSLVRGELLF.

The CDR3 protein is CASSFRPGVGNTIYF. CDR3 nucleotides: TGTGCCAGCAGTTTTCGACCCGGGGTTGGAAACACCATATATTTT. The J gene is TRBJ1-3, the V gene TRBV27; D gene unclear. The CDR3 covers 15 residues. V was shortened by 3 bases and J by 3 bases, with 12 bases between the two germline ends. Germline CDR1 reads MNHEY; CDR2 reads SMNVEV (reference sequence).

J is TRBJ2-6 and V is TRBV20-1; D is perhaps TRBD2 (6 bases). Germline V gene data show CDR1 as DFQATT and CDR2 as SNEGSKA (reference sequence). The CDR3 totals 14 residues. V shed 7 bases and J shed 0 bases, with 10 bases lying between them. CDR3: CSVLGGSGANVLTF. The DNA of the CDR3 is TGCAGTGTTTTGGGGGGCTCTGGGGCCAACGTCCTGACTTTC.

DNA for the CDR3: TGTGCCAGCAGTCCTTCTTGGGACAGGGTGTTTAGGGAGCAGTACTTC. The encoded protein is CASSPSWDRVFREQYF. The V call is TRBV6-1, the J call TRBJ2-7; 9 positions match TRBD1. Germline lookup yields CDR1 MNHNS and CDR2 SASEGT. The CDR3 runs 16 residues. The V gene end was trimmed by 5 bases and the J gene end by 7 bases; junction bases not matched to a gene: 15.

This clonotype came up a few times. V and J are TRBV9 and TRBJ2-7, with a weak D call TRBD2 (7 bases). Germline lookup yields CDR1 SGDLS and CDR2 YYNGEE. Deletions cut 2 bases from V and 5 bases from J, with 14 bases between. This CDR3 region has 14 residues. The CDR3 nucleotides are TGTGCCAGCAGCGTTAGACAAGGGGGGGACGAGCAGTACTTC. Translated, it gives CASSVRQGGDEQYF.

V usage is TRBV27 and J usage is TRBJ1-6; D possibly corresponds to TRBD1 (5 bases). CDR1 MNHEY and CDR2 SMNVEV come from the germline V gene (reference sequence). CDR3 length: 19 amino acids. Trimming cost V 3 bases and J 0 bases, with 18 bases left between them. CDR3: CASSFQLVRASSYNSPLHF. The CDR3 bases are TGTGCCAGCAGTTTTCAGCTGGTCAGGGCGAGCTCCTATAATTCACCCCTCCACTTT.

This clonotype appeared many times. The chain carries TRBV12-3 or TRBV12-4 and TRBJ2-3; D unclear. V dropped 5 bases and J dropped 7 bases, with 19 bases sitting between them. The CDR3 consists of 15 residues. The CDR3 coding sequence is TGTGCCAGCAGTGAGAGACAAAGTCTGCTCAATACGCAGTATTTT. It is translated as CASSERQSLLNTQYF.

The rearrangement joins TRBV7-9 to TRBJ1-6; the match to TRBD1 covers 7 bases. Germline V gene lookup returns CDR1 SEHNR and CDR2 FQNEAQ (reference sequence). The CDR3 loop spans 16 amino acids. J gave up 14 bases and V 4 bases, and 17 bases lay outside the gene matches. CDR3: CASSYTTGPGGGTLHF. The CDR3 nucleotides read TGTGCCAGCAGCTATACGACAGGGCCGGGTGGGGGAACCCTCCACTTT.

This chain joins TRBV18 and TRBJ2-1; weak D call: TRBD1 (6 bases). Trimming removed 2 bases at V and 9 bases at J, with 17 bases between. The germline gives CDR1 KGHSH, CDR2 LQKENI. The CDR3 loop spans 15 amino acids. The CDR3 loop is CASSPNRVGAGEQFF. The CDR3 DNA is TGTGCCAGCTCACCAAACAGGGTGGGGGCCGGTGAGCAGTTCTTC.

This clonotype was found many times. This sequence joins TRBV20-1 and TRBJ1-5, with D tentatively TRBD1 (5 bases). Trimming removed 6 bases from V and 1 base from J, with 13 bases in between. The CDR3 is made up of 14 amino acids. The germline gives CDR1 DFQATT, CDR2 SNEGSKA (reference sequence). The CDR3 nucleotides read TGCAGTGCCCCGGCAGGGTCGAGCAATCAGCCCCAGCATTTT. Protein sequence: CSAPAGSSNQPQHF.

This chain uses TRBV20-1 with TRBJ2-7; D remains unclear. The CDR3 loop spans 13 amino acids. V lost 1 base and J lost 6, with 13 bases in between. Germline CDR1 and CDR2: DFQATT and SNEGSKA (reference sequence). The CDR3 DNA sequence: TGCAGTGCTAGAGCCCGCGAGACGGGCGAGCAGTACTTC. Translated, it gives CSARARETGEQYF.

The gene calls are TRBV6-1 and TRBJ1-5, with 9 bases identical to TRBD1. Trimming cost V 6 bases and J 4 bases; bases outside gene matches: 7. The CDR3 is 15 amino acids. Germline-derived CDR1 and CDR2 are MNHNS and SASEGT. CDR3 bases: TGTGCCAGCAGACCGGGACAGGGTAGAAATCAGCCCCAGCATTTT. Translated: CASRPGQGRNQPQHF.

This clonotype was seen only a few times. V is TRBV7-2 and J is TRBJ2-3; D is ambiguous. The CDR3 totals 16 residues. Trimming pared 5 bases from V and 0 bases from J, leaving 15 bases between. Germline V lookup: CDR1 SGHTA, CDR2 FQGNSA. CDR3 in amino acids: CASSRSRVRSTDTQYF. The CDR3 region has the DNA TGTGCCAGCAGCCGGAGTCGGGTTAGGAGCACAGATACGCAGTATTTT.

This clonotype was seen a handful of times. J is TRBJ1-1 and V is TRBV18; a weak D match, TRBD1 (5 bases). Germline lookup yields CDR1 KGHSH and CDR2 LQKENI. V lost 3 bases to trimming and J lost 4 bases, with 15 bases between them. This CDR3 has 15 amino acids. DNA for the CDR3: TGTGCCAGCTCACCTTTGTCGAGTAGGGGCACTGAAGCTTTCTTT. This sequence encodes CASSPLSSRGTEAFF.

This chain uses TRBV7-2 with TRBJ2-1; D is ambiguous. The CDR3 has 16 residues. Between the trimmed V and J ends, which lost 4 bases and 5 bases, there was a span of 18 bases. CDR1 is SGHTA and CDR2 is FQGNSA in the germline V gene. CDR3 nucleotides: TGTGCCAGCAGCTCATCCCCGACCCTAAACCACAATGAGCAGTTCTTC. Translation gives CASSSSPTLNHNEQFF.